This passage covers 24 T cell receptor beta chains from one sample sequenced in a study of blood T cell repertoires in COVID-19. The repertoire was sequenced with immunoSEQ multiplex PCR; TCRdb's copy has only in-frame clones and lacks some. This sample yields approximately 74,000 clones, of which 80% to 85% are seen a single time; more than 2.5% belongs to the top ten. The sequencing sample was made of peripheral blood. The receptors were gathered from an elderly man with active or convalescent COVID-19.

In nucleotides, the CDR3 is TGTGCCATCAGCCCGGTAAATCAGCCCCAGCATTTT. Encoded protein: CAISPVNQPQHF. V and J are TRBV10-3 and TRBJ1-5; no definite D call. The CDR3 extends over 12 amino acids. Germline CDR1 reads ENHRY; CDR2 reads SYGVKD. Trimming removed 6 bases from V and 4 bases from J, with 7 bases in between.

The chain combines TRBV2 with TRBJ1-2; D unclear. Trimming took 6 bases from V and 2 from J, leaving 13 bases between them. The CDR3 extends over 14 amino acids. The germline CDR1 and CDR2 sequences are SNHLY and FYNNEI. The CDR3 DNA sequence: TGTGCCAGCAGCTTACTCAGGAAAAACTATGGCTACACCTTC. Encoded protein: CASSLLRKNYGYTF. The full variable domain, rest sourced from reference TRBV2 and TRBJ1-2, is EPEVTQTPSHQVTQMGQEVILRCVPISNHLYFYWYRQILGQKVEFLVSFYNNEISEKSEIFDDQFSVERPDGSNFTLKIRSTKLEDSAMYFCASSLLRKNYGYTFGSGTRLTVV.

This clone was counted once. The chain couples TRBV5-1 to TRBJ1-1; TRBD1 matches 7 bases. Per germline, CDR1 SGHRS and CDR2 YFSETQ. This CDR3 region has 14 residues. The junction had 11 bases not matched to a gene; V was cut back by 4 bases and J by 8 bases. The CDR3 region is CASSESTGAPEAFF. The CDR3 nucleotides read TGCGCCAGCAGCGAAAGTACAGGGGCACCAGAAGCTTTCTTT. The whole variable domain, filled in from reference TRBV5-1 and TRBJ1-1, reads KAGVTQTPRYLIKTRGQQVTLSCSPISGHRSVSWYQQTPGQGLQFLFEYFSETQRNKGNFPGRFSGRQFSNSRSEMNVSTLELGDSALYLCASSESTGAPEAFFGQGTRLTVV.

This chain connects TRBV20-1 to TRBJ1-2; D may be TRBD1 (6 bases). CDR1 is DFQATT, CDR2 SNEGSKA, per germline (reference sequence). The V gene lost 6 bases and the J gene lost 4 bases, with 9 bases spanning the gap. This CDR3 is 11 amino acids long. The CDR3 DNA is TGCAGTGCCGGGGGGCTCTATGGCTACACCTTC. This codes for CSAGGLYGYTF.

The genes are TRBV5-4 and TRBJ1-2, with a tentative D call TRBD1 (5 bases). V dropped 2 bases and J dropped 7 bases, with 12 bases sitting between them. The germline CDR1 and CDR2 sequences are SGHNT and YYREEE (reference sequence). The CDR3 sequence is 13 residues long. Here the CDR3 reads CASSFSGGSGYTF. CDR3 coding DNA: TGTGCCAGCAGCTTTTCGGGGGGTTCTGGCTACACCTTC.

The chain is built from TRBV29-1 and TRBJ1-1; weak D call: TRBD1 (6 bases). The CDR3 runs to 14 residues. CDR1 SQVTM and CDR2 ANQGSEA come from the germline V gene. The V end was cut by 1 base, the J end by 4 bases, with 13 bases between. The DNA of the CDR3 is TGCAGCGTTGAAGTACAGGGTCGGGCCACTGAAGCTTTCTTT. Protein sequence: CSVEVQGRATEAFF. Based on the CDR3 plus reference TRBV29-1 and TRBJ1-1, the full variable domain is SAVISQKPSRDICQRGTSLTIQCQVDSQVTMMFWYRQQPGQSLTLIATANQGSEATYESGFVIDKFPISRPNLTFSTLTVSNMSPEDSSIYLCSVEVQGRATEAFFGQGTRLTVV.

V gene TRBV19 combines with J gene TRBJ2-1; 13 nucleotides match TRBD2. From germline, CDR1 is LNHDA and CDR2 SQIVND (reference sequence). The CDR3 is 15 amino acids. The V and J ends lost 5 bases and 5 bases, in that order; junction bases with no gene match: 3. Written as DNA, the CDR3 is TGTGCCAGTAGTCCGGGACTAGCGGGGAACAATGAGCAGTTCTTC. Encoded protein: CASSPGLAGNNEQFF.

This chain joins TRBV5-1 and TRBJ1-4, with D perhaps matching TRBD1 (5 bases). Trimming cost V 0 bases and J 3 bases, with 9 bases left between them. The germline CDR1 and CDR2 sequences are SGHRS and YFSETQ. There are 15 residues in the CDR3. The CDR3 DNA is TGCGCCAGCAGCTTGGTCCCAGGGTCTAATGAAAAACTGTTTTTT. Its protein is CASSLVPGSNEKLFF.

This clone was found a few times. CDR3 sequence (DNA): TGTGCCAGCAGCTTAGATCCGGGACAGAAAGTCTACGAGCAGTACTTC. Residues: CASSLDPGQKVYEQYF. V and J are TRBV5-6 and TRBJ2-7; 7 bases line up with TRBD1. Unmatched junction bases numbered 11, after V lost 2 bases and J lost 3 bases. This CDR3 is built from 16 residues. Germline CDR1 and CDR2: SGHDT and YYEEEE. Filled out from reference TRBV5-6 and TRBJ2-7, the complete variable domain reads DAGVTQSPTHLIKTRGQQVTLRCSPKSGHDTVSWYQQALGQGPQFIFQYYEEEERQRGNFPDRFSGHQFPNYSSELNVNALLLGDSALYLCASSLDPGQKVYEQYFGPGTRLTVT.

For the CDR3, the DNA is TGTGCCAGCTGGACTAGCGGGAGGGCCGATACGCAGTATTTT. It encodes CASWTSGRADTQYF. This rearrangement joins TRBV28 to TRBJ2-3; 15 bases map to TRBD2. CDR3 length equals 14 residues. The germline V gene has CDR1 MDHEN and CDR2 SYDVKM. J gave up 6 bases and V 8 bases, and 3 bases lay outside the gene matches.

This clone was detected only once. An end of the junction differs from the germline gene, which may be a read error. The V gene is TRBV29-1, the J gene TRBJ2-7, with 11 bases aligning to TRBD1. The CDR3 contains 14 residues. Germline CDR1 is SQVTM and CDR2 is ANQGSEA. The CDR3 sequence: CSVEAGTGGYEQYF. Written as DNA, the CDR3 is TGCAGCGTCGAAGCCGGGACAGGGGGCTACGAGCAGTACTTC.

As concerns this clone: The junction departs from the called germline gene at one end, perhaps through a read error. The chain joins TRBV6-5 to TRBJ2-7; no reliable D call. The CDR3 has 11 residues. Germline CDR1 and CDR2: MNHEY and SVGAGI. The CDR3 DNA is TGTGCCAGCAGTTACTCCGACGAGCAGTACTTC. Its translation: CASSYSDEQYF.

The chain couples TRBV19 to TRBJ1-2, with D unclear. Trimming shortened V by 3 bases and J by 5 bases, and 13 bases separated the two germline ends. The CDR3 consists of 14 residues. Germline CDR1 reads LNHDA; CDR2 reads SQIVND (reference sequence). The CDR3 reads CASSIPRTRYGYTF. The CDR3, as DNA: TGTGCCAGTAGTATTCCCAGAACGAGGTATGGCTACACCTTC. The whole variable domain, filled in from reference TRBV19 and TRBJ1-2, reads DGGITQSPKYLFRKEGQNVTLSCEQNLNHDAMYWYRQDPGQGLRLIYYSQIVNDFQKGDIAEGYSVSREKKESFPLTVTSAQKNPTAFYLCASSIPRTRYGYTFGSGTRLTVV.

The chain employs TRBV6-4 and TRBJ2-3, with 10 bases lining up with TRBD1. The CDR3 has 14 residues. Germline lookup yields CDR1 MRHNA and CDR2 SNTAGT. Unmatched junction bases numbered 3, after V lost 6 bases and J lost 3 bases. DNA for the CDR3: TGTGCCAGCAGGAGGACAGGGGGGACAGATACGCAGTATTTT. Translation: CASRRTGGTDTQYF.

The chain has TRBV27 and TRBJ2-7, with D possibly matching TRBD2 (6 bases). V dropped 2 bases and J dropped 0 bases, with 8 bases sitting between them. The CDR3 runs to 14 residues. CDR1 is MNHEY and CDR2 is SMNVEV in the germline V gene (reference sequence). CDR3 protein: CASSLREYSYEQYF. CDR3 nucleotide sequence: TGTGCCAGCAGTTTACGGGAGTACTCCTACGAGCAGTACTTC.

The chain combines TRBV4-1 with TRBJ2-1, with 8 bases matching TRBD2. The trim removed 3 bases at V and 4 bases at J, leaving 14 bases unmatched. The CDR3 is 18 amino acids. Looked up from germline, CDR1 is MGHRA and CDR2 is YSYEKL. Here the CDR3 DNA reads TGCGCCAGCAGCCATAACGGACTAGCCGACTTAATTTACAATGAGCAGTTCTTC. It codes for CASSHNGLADLIYNEQFF.

The chain couples TRBV2 to TRBJ1-6, with 9 positions matching TRBD1. V dropped 6 bases and J dropped 8; count of bases not matched to a gene: 8. The CDR3 has 15 residues. Germline values: CDR1 SNHLY, CDR2 FYNNEI. The CDR3 sequence: CASRIRDRVYSPLHF. CDR3 sequence (DNA): TGTGCCAGCAGAATCCGGGACAGGGTCTATTCACCCCTCCACTTT.

The V and J genes are TRBV5-6 and TRBJ2-7; 8 positions match TRBD1. The trim removed 0 bases at V and 4 bases at J, leaving 6 bases unmatched. Germline lookup yields CDR1 SGHDT and CDR2 YYEEEE. The CDR3 spans 15 residues. In DNA, the CDR3 is TGTGCCAGCAGCTTGGGGGTGCAGGGGGCTTACGAGCAGTACTTC. Its protein is CASSLGVQGAYEQYF.

The chain carries TRBV30 and TRBJ2-2; perhaps TRBD2 as D (6 bases). The CDR3 consists of 18 residues. The V gene lost 2 bases and the J gene lost 4 bases, with 23 bases spanning the gap. Germline V CDR1 and CDR2: GTSNPN, SVGIG (reference sequence). For the CDR3, the DNA is TGTGCCTGGAGTCGTCGGACCTGGGACTCTCGTGGCACCGGGGAGCTGTTTTTT. Its protein is CAWSRRTWDSRGTGELFF.

The chain couples TRBV19 to TRBJ2-1, with 11 bases that match TRBD2. V gave up 1 base and J gave up 2 bases; unmatched junction bases: 4. Looked up from germline, CDR1 is LNHDA and CDR2 is SQIVND (reference sequence). The CDR3 contains 17 residues. CDR3 sequence reads: CASSIGVAGGTYNEQFF. In nucleotides, the CDR3 is TGTGCCAGTAGTATAGGGGTAGCGGGAGGGACCTACAATGAGCAGTTCTTC.

The chain is built from TRBV15 and TRBJ2-3; 14 bases agree with TRBD2. The trim removed 4 bases at V and 3 bases at J, leaving 6 bases unmatched. This CDR3 spans 17 amino acids. Germline V gene data show CDR1 as LNHNV and CDR2 as YYDKDF (reference sequence). The CDR3 sequence: CATSTRTSGGRTDTQYF. The CDR3 region has the DNA TGTGCCACCAGCACTAGGACTAGCGGGGGGAGGACAGATACGCAGTATTTT.

This chain joins TRBV19 and TRBJ1-5, with 10 bases lining up with TRBD1. Trimming cost V 1 base and J 2 bases; bases outside gene matches: 5. The CDR3 loop spans 17 amino acids. Germline V gene data show CDR1 as LNHDA and CDR2 as SQIVND (reference sequence). DNA of the CDR3: TGTGCCAGTAGTATAGGGACCGGGACAGGGGGCAATCAGCCCCAGCATTTT. Translating it yields CASSIGTGTGGNQPQHF.

The chain joins TRBV6-5 to TRBJ2-5, with 9 bases that match TRBD1. The CDR3 spans 16 residues. Trimming took 0 bases from V and 0 from J; bases not matched to a gene: 2. From germline, CDR1 is MNHEY and CDR2 SVGAGI. CDR3 coding DNA: TGTGCCAGCAGTTACTCGGGGACAGGGTACCAAGAGACCCAGTACTTC. This codes for CASSYSGTGYQETQYF.

This sequence joins TRBV9 and TRBJ2-7; tentative D call: TRBD1 (5 bases). The CDR3 consists of 13 residues. CDR1 SGDLS and CDR2 YYNGEE come from the germline V gene. V lost 7 bases, J lost 6 bases, and 17 bases lay in between. The CDR3 DNA is TGTGCCAGCGCTAGGGGCAGGATAACCGAGCAGTACTTC. Amino acids: CASARGRITEQYF. Using reference TRBV9 and TRBJ2-7 for the parts outside the CDR3, the full variable domain is DSGVTQTPKHLITATGQRVTLRCSPRSGDLSVYWYQQSLDQGLQFLIQYYNGEERAKGNILERFSAQQFPDLHSELNLSSLELGDSALYFCASARGRITEQYFGPGTRLTVT.